The text below deals with one T cell receptor (beta chain). Its antigen remains unidentified. Once RNA had been extracted, it was reverse transcribed into cDNA to act as the sequencing template. TCRdb's table, derived via immunoSEQ multiplex PCR, lists solely in-frame clones and lacks some. The sample includes under 350,000 clones, 58% of them seen just once. Noted treatment: oral pan-JAK inhibitor, 5-10 mg twice daily. It was from alopecia areata patients that lesional scalp punch biopsies and peripheral blood were collected. Trimming cost V 0 bases and J 3 bases; bases outside gene matches: 10. In germline, CDR1 is SGHVS, CDR2 FNYEAQ. This CDR3 has 17 amino acids. The data were obtained in a study of CD8+ T cells in alopecia areata. Looking at the study overall: Dosing with tofacitinib proceeded for 6 to 18 months, followed by 6 months off drug.

General observations from the study: While tofacitinib was given, many expanded lesional clones persisted in scalp and blood.

This clonotype was obtained from a human donor with alopecia areata. The genes are TRBV7-6 and TRBJ2-7; 8 positions agree with TRBD1. The source material was CD4+ T cells sorted from blood, sampled at week 24, from a patient treated with tofacitinib. The CDR3 is CASSLAFRGQADYEQYF. The CDR3 coding sequence is TGTGCCAGCAGCTTAGCATTTCGGGGACAGGCGGACTACGAGCAGTACTTC.